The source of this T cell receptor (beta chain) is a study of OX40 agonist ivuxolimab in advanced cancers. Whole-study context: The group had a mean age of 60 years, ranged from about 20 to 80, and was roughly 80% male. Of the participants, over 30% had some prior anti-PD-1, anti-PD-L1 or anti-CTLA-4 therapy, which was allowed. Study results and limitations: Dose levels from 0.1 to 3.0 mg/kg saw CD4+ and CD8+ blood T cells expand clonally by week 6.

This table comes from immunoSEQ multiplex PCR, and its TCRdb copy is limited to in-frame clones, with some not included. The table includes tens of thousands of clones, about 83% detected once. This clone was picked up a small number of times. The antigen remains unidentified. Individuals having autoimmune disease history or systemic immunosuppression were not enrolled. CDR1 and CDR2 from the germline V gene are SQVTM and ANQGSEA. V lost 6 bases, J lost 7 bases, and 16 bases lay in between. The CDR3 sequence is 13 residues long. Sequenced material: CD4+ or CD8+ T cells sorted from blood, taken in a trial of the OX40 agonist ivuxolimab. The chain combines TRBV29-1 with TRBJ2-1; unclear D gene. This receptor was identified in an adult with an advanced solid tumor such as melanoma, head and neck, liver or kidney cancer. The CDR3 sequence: CSVVGRVRNEQFF. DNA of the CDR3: TGCAGCGTGGTGGGTCGGGTCAGGAATGAGCAGTTCTTC.